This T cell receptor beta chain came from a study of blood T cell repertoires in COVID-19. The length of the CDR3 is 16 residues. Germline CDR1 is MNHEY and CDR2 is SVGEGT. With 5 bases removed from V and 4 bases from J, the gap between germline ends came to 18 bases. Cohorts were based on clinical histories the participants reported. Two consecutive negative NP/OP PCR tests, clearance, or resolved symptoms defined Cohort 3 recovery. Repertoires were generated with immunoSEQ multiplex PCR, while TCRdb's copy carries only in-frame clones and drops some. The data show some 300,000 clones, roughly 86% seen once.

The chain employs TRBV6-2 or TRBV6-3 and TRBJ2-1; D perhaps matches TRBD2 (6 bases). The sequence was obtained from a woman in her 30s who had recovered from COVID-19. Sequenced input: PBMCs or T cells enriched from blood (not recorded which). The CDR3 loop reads CASSKSRAGSYNEQFF. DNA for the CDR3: TGTGCCAGCAGTAAATCTAGAGCGGGCTCTTACAATGAGCAGTTCTTC.